This TCR beta chain was recorded in a study of beta chain features in type 1 diabetes. Study-wide results and caveats: Researchers could not determine here whether HLA type influences TCRB rearrangement.

In the case of this clone: What it binds is unknown.

Expressed TCRB transcripts were sequenced because the isolated RNA had all been reverse transcribed beforehand. The table came from immunoSEQ multiplex PCR; TCRdb's copy has only in-frame clones and leaves some out. The sample lists around 300,000 clones; 7.5% to 9.5% were seen once. The sequence was obtained from a woman younger than 30 in good health. Sequencing input: central memory CD4+ T cells from blood.

The CDR3 DNA is TGTGCCAGTAGGCCGGGACGGATGAACACTGAAGCTTTCTTT. It codes for CASRPGRMNTEAFF. The V and J genes are TRBV19 and TRBJ1-1; a weak D match, TRBD1 (5 bases). The V gene lost 6 bases and the J gene lost 0 bases, with 11 bases spanning the gap. CDR1 is LNHDA and CDR2 is SQIVND in the germline V gene (reference sequence). The CDR3 spans 14 residues.